Each of the 27 T cell receptor beta chains below was sequenced from the same sample in a study of blood T cell repertoires in COVID-19. Some clones are missing from TCRdb's copy, which holds only in-frame ones; the method was immunoSEQ multiplex PCR. The sample records fewer than 250,000 clones, roughly 80% being singletons. The sample consisted of peripheral blood. Receptor source: an elderly woman with COVID-19, enrolled during active disease.

This chain connects TRBV18 to TRBJ2-5, with D tentatively TRBD1 (6 bases). There are 14 residues in the CDR3. Trimming removed 3 bases at V and 4 bases at J, with 12 bases between. Germline V gene lookup returns CDR1 KGHSH and CDR2 LQKENI. The CDR3 is CASSPLGQRETQYF. The DNA for the CDR3 is TGTGCCAGCTCACCCCTCGGACAGCGAGAGACCCAGTACTTC.

The CDR3 reads CASSVSGTGGLFGYTF. The CDR3 coding sequence is TGTGCCAGCAGCGTCTCTGGGACAGGGGGCCTTTTTGGCTACACCTTC. V gene TRBV11-2 combines with J gene TRBJ1-2, with TRBD1 identical over 12 bases. The CDR3 loop spans 16 amino acids. The germline gives CDR1 SGHAT, CDR2 FQNNGV. V lost 5 bases and J lost 7; bases outside the gene matches: 11. The entire variable domain, with the rest obtained from reference TRBV11-2 and TRBJ1-2, is as follows: EAGVAQSPRYKIIEKRQSVAFWCNPISGHATLYWYQQILGQGPKLLIQFQNNGVVDDSQLPKDRFSAERLKGVDSTLKIQPAKLEDSAVYLCASSVSGTGGLFGYTFGSGTRLTVV.

This clone came up a few times. The V and J genes are TRBV2 and TRBJ1-1; D is ambiguous. The CDR3 covers 15 residues. Trimming took 0 bases from V and 4 from J, leaving 12 bases between them. Looked up from germline, CDR1 is SNHLY and CDR2 is FYNNEI. Written as DNA, the CDR3 is TGTGCCAGCAGTGAAGCGCGGGCCTTGGGCACTGAAGCTTTCTTT. Translating gives CASSEARALGTEAFF.

This chain uses TRBV3-1 (or the pseudogene TRBV3-2) with TRBJ2-7, with a possible D match to TRBD2 (5 bases). This CDR3 contains 15 residues. Looked up from germline, CDR1 is LGHDT and CDR2 is YNNKEL (reference sequence). V was clipped by 5 bases and J by 2 bases, with 16 bases between them. CDR3 DNA: TGTGCCAGCAGCTCCGGGATCTCGGGCGCCTACGAGCAGTACGTC. It yields the protein CASSSGISGAYEQYV.

The chain employs TRBV23-1 and TRBJ2-7; possibly TRBD2 for D (5 bases). TRBV23-1 is filed as an ORF, its function uncertain. The germline V and J ends were trimmed by 2 bases and 6 bases, with 32 bases remaining between them. The CDR3 covers 20 residues. Here the CDR3 reads CASSQDEDRFGLGRTGEQYF. CDR3 sequence (DNA): TGCGCCAGCAGTCAAGATGAGGATCGTTTCGGATTAGGCAGGACTGGCGAGCAGTACTTC.

This clone was seen more than once but under ten times. This chain links TRBV6-5 with TRBJ1-1, with TRBD1 matching over 8 bases. The CDR3 has 13 residues. The J segment lost 4 bases and the V segment lost 6 bases, leaving 4 bases of the junction unmatched. CDR1 MNHEY and CDR2 SVGAGI come from the germline V gene. In nucleotides, the CDR3 is TGTGCCAGCAGGGACAGGGCAGGCACTGAAGCTTTCTTT. This codes for CASRDRAGTEAFF.

V and J are TRBV27 and TRBJ1-5; weak D call: TRBD1 (5 bases). The CDR3 spans 14 residues. V was cut by 3 bases and J by 7 bases, with 13 bases left in between. CDR1 and CDR2 from the germline V gene are MNHEY and SMNVEV (reference sequence). The CDR3 reads CASSFDSARQPQHF. In DNA form, the CDR3 reads TGTGCCAGCAGTTTCGACAGCGCCAGGCAGCCCCAGCATTTT.

This chain joins TRBV5-4 and TRBJ2-5; TRBD2 matches 10 bases. V shed 4 bases and J 3 bases; nucleotides not matched to a gene: 12. Germline V gene data show CDR1 as SGHNT and CDR2 as YYREEE (reference sequence). This CDR3 contains 17 residues. The CDR3 is CASSHRESSGGKETQYF. CDR3 sequence (DNA): TGTGCCAGCAGCCACCGGGAGAGTAGCGGGGGGAAAGAGACCCAGTACTTC. Filled out from reference TRBV5-4 and TRBJ2-5, the complete variable domain reads ETGVTQSPTHLIKTRGQQVTLRCSSQSGHNTVSWYQQALGQGPQFIFQYYREEENGRGNFPPRFSGLQFPNYSSELNVNALELDDSALYLCASSHRESSGGKETQYFGPGTRLLVL.

J is TRBJ2-2 and V is TRBV18; TRBD2 might be the D (6 bases). The germline V and J ends were trimmed by 2 bases and 2 bases, with 15 bases remaining between them. In germline, CDR1 is KGHSH, CDR2 LQKENI. The CDR3 sequence is 17 residues long. The CDR3 here is CASSPTSGGANTGELFF. CDR3 in DNA: TGTGCCAGCTCACCAACATCCGGGGGTGCCAACACCGGGGAGCTGTTTTTT.

As DNA, the CDR3 is TGTGCCACCAGCCGGGGTGTGAACACTGAAGCTTTCTTT. This encodes CATSRGVNTEAFF. The genes are TRBV24-1 and TRBJ1-1; D call uncertain. From germline, CDR1 is KGHDR and CDR2 SFDVKD. The CDR3 loop spans 13 amino acids. Trimming took 7 bases from V and 0 from J, leaving 8 bases between them.

The chain recombines TRBV30 with TRBJ1-1; 9 bases align to TRBD1. From germline, CDR1 is GTSNPN and CDR2 SVGIG (reference sequence). This CDR3 contains 13 residues. V lost 5 bases and J lost 10; bases outside the gene matches: 11. CDR3: CAWVTTGGFTAFF. The DNA for the CDR3 is TGTGCCTGGGTGACGACAGGGGGATTTACAGCTTTCTTT.

This clone was seen once. DNA of the CDR3: TGCGCCAGCAGCTTGCAGGGGCTGGAGACCCAGTACTTC. This gives the protein CASSLQGLETQYF. V usage is TRBV5-1 and J usage is TRBJ2-5; D is perhaps TRBD1 (6 bases). V lost 1 base and J lost 5, with 9 bases in between. The CDR3 extends over 13 amino acids. Germline-derived CDR1 and CDR2 are SGHRS and YFSETQ.

As DNA, the CDR3 is TGTGCCAGCAGAGGACAGTCCTTTCTTAATTCACCCCTCCACTTT. It yields the protein CASRGQSFLNSPLHF. The rearrangement joins TRBV28 to TRBJ1-6; D is perhaps TRBD1 (6 bases). The V end lost 6 bases, the J end lost 6 bases, and 15 bases lay between the germline ends. The germline V gene has CDR1 MDHEN and CDR2 SYDVKM. The CDR3 sequence is 15 residues long.

This sequence joins TRBV9 and TRBJ2-5; D not certain. Trimming shortened V by 0 bases and J by 3 bases, and 15 bases separated the two germline ends. Looked up from germline, CDR1 is SGDLS and CDR2 is YYNGEE. The CDR3 extends over 16 amino acids. The CDR3 region has the DNA TGTGCCAGCAGCGTAGGGTTGGCTCCCGGAGAAGAGACCCAGTACTTC. Amino acids: CASSVGLAPGEETQYF. The full variable domain, completed using reference TRBV9 and TRBJ2-5, is DSGVTQTPKHLITATGQRVTLRCSPRSGDLSVYWYQQSLDQGLQFLIQYYNGEERAKGNILERFSAQQFPDLHSELNLSSLELGDSALYFCASSVGLAPGEETQYFGPGTRLLVL.

The genes are TRBV19 and TRBJ1-2, with D unclear. The CDR3 consists of 13 residues. Trimming took 0 bases from V and 8 from J, leaving 10 bases between them. The germline gives CDR1 LNHDA, CDR2 SQIVND (reference sequence). The CDR3 sequence: CASSIDPGRGYTF. The DNA for the CDR3 is TGTGCCAGTAGTATAGATCCGGGTCGGGGCTACACCTTC.

The chain couples TRBV13 to TRBJ1-2; TRBD1 might be the D (5 bases). The germline V and J ends were trimmed by 4 bases and 4 bases, with 10 bases remaining between them. This CDR3 comprises 13 residues. CDR1 is PRHDT, CDR2 FYEKMQ, per germline (reference sequence). The CDR3 loop is CASSSDNLYGYTF. The CDR3 DNA reads TGTGCCAGCAGCTCGGACAATCTCTATGGCTACACCTTC.

This chain joins TRBV19 and TRBJ1-5; maybe TRBD1 (5 bases). The germline CDR1 and CDR2 sequences are LNHDA and SQIVND (reference sequence). This CDR3 region has 14 residues. The V and J ends lost 4 bases and 2 bases respectively, with 9 bases between them. CDR3 DNA: TGTGCCAGTAGTAACCGGGGGGGCAATCAGCCCCAGCATTTT. Translation gives CASSNRGGNQPQHF. Full variable domain (outside the CDR3, taken from reference TRBV19 and TRBJ1-5): DGGITQSPKYLFRKEGQNVTLSCEQNLNHDAMYWYRQDPGQGLRLIYYSQIVNDFQKGDIAEGYSVSREKKESFPLTVTSAQKNPTAFYLCASSNRGGNQPQHFGDGTRLSIL.

The chain has TRBV3-1 (or the pseudogene TRBV3-2) and TRBJ1-6, with D uncertain. In germline, CDR1 is LGHDT, CDR2 YNNKEL (reference sequence). Trimming took off 5 bases at V and 7 bases at J, with 12 bases between the two ends. The CDR3 is 14 amino acids. CDR3 nucleotides: TGTGCCAGCAGCTACGGCGGGGTAAATTCACCCCTCCACTTT. Amino acid sequence: CASSYGGVNSPLHF.

The chain joins TRBV3-1 (or the pseudogene TRBV3-2) to TRBJ1-3, with no clear D. The CDR3 spans 16 residues. V was cut by 3 bases and J by 2 bases, with 14 bases left in between. Looked up from germline, CDR1 is LGHDT and CDR2 is YNNKEL (reference sequence). Here the CDR3 reads CASSQRRTSAGNTIYF. CDR3 in DNA: TGTGCCAGCAGCCAGCGAAGGACTTCAGCTGGAAACACCATATATTTT.

J is TRBJ2-5 and V is TRBV7-9; 7 nucleotides line up with TRBD1. CDR3 size: 15 residues. CDR1 is SEHNR and CDR2 is FQNEAQ in the germline V gene (reference sequence). J was trimmed by 5 bases and V by 1 base; bases with no gene match: 7. The CDR3 sequence is CASSLGDRAMETQYF. CDR3 nucleotide sequence: TGTGCCAGCAGCTTAGGCGACAGGGCGATGGAGACCCAGTACTTC.

This chain links TRBV11-2 with TRBJ1-5; the D is unclear. The CDR3 is 13 amino acids. Trimming took off 2 bases at V and 6 bases at J, with 8 bases between the two ends. Germline V gene lookup returns CDR1 SGHAT and CDR2 FQNNGV. CDR3 sequence: CASSLIRGQPQHF. CDR3 nucleotides: TGTGCCAGCAGCTTAATTCGGGGTCAGCCCCAGCATTTT.

The V call is TRBV11-3, the J call TRBJ1-6; D uncertain. V was trimmed by 5 bases and J by 3 bases, leaving 14 bases between them. From germline, CDR1 is SGHNT and CDR2 YENEEA. The length of the CDR3 is 16 residues. CDR3 amino acids: CASSPRGASYNSPLHF. The CDR3 DNA is TGTGCCAGCAGCCCAAGAGGAGCTAGCTATAATTCACCCCTCCACTTT. The complete variable domain, with remaining parts taken from reference TRBV11-3 and TRBJ1-6, reads EAGVVQSPRYKIIEKKQPVAFWCNPISGHNTLYWYLQNLGQGPELLIRYENEEAVDDSQLPKDRFSAERLKGVDSTLKIQPAELGDSAVYLCASSPRGASYNSPLHFGNGTRLTVT.

This clone was seen only once. The chain combines TRBV6-5 with TRBJ2-1, with 7 bases matching TRBD2. The junction had 9 bases not matched to a gene; V was cut back by 6 bases and J by 4 bases. CDR3 length: 15 residues. Germline V gives CDR1 MNHEY, CDR2 SVGAGI. The chain's CDR3 is CASRYAGVDYNEQFF. The CDR3 DNA follows: TGTGCCAGCAGATACGCGGGGGTCGATTACAATGAGCAGTTCTTC.

The genes are TRBV6-6 and TRBJ1-4; D may be TRBD1 (5 bases). The CDR3 loop spans 15 amino acids. CDR1 and CDR2 from the germline V gene are MNHNY and SVGAGI (reference sequence). V gave up 2 bases and J gave up 3 bases, with 10 bases separating them. CDR3: CASSYLGGANEKLFF. CDR3 nucleotides: TGTGCCAGCAGTTACCTCGGAGGGGCTAATGAAAAACTGTTTTTT.

As to this clone: Other DNA sequences in the sample encode the same CDR3. The chain is built from TRBV6-5 and TRBJ2-7; 12 nucleotides line up with TRBD1. The J segment lost 2 bases and the V segment lost 5 bases, leaving 4 bases of the junction unmatched. CDR1 is MNHEY, CDR2 SVGAGI, per germline. This CDR3 comprises 15 residues. The CDR3 nucleotides read TGTGCCAGCAGTCCCGGGACAGGGGGCACCTACGAGCAGTACGTC. The encoded protein is CASSPGTGGTYEQYV.

The CDR3 DNA follows: TGTGCCAGCAGCTTTCCCCCCGGGACATATGGCTACACCTTC. Its protein is CASSFPPGTYGYTF. The chain carries TRBV5-6 and TRBJ1-2; TRBD1 might be the D (6 bases). The CDR3 covers 14 residues. V was pared by 2 bases and J by 5 bases, with 13 bases between. Germline CDR1 and CDR2: SGHDT and YYEEEE.

The chain carries TRBV28 and TRBJ1-6; 8 nucleotides align to TRBD1. Germline V gene sequence: CDR1 MDHEN, CDR2 SYDVKM. The CDR3 is 16 amino acids. The V gene end was trimmed by 6 bases and the J gene end by 1 base; junction bases not matched to a gene: 5. CDR3: CASRETGASYNSPLHF. In DNA, the CDR3 is TGTGCCAGCAGAGAGACAGGGGCATCCTATAATTCACCCCTCCACTTT.